This TCR beta chain was retrieved from a study of blood T cell repertoires in COVID-19. Whole-study context: Both acute and convalescent COVID-19 samples were obtained from the United States, Italy and Spain.

This clone was seen a few times. Germline V gives CDR1 KGHSH, CDR2 LQKENI. The CDR3 is 13 amino acids. Trimming shortened V by 6 bases and J by 2 bases, and 11 bases separated the two germline ends. Participants' own reports of clinical history determined their cohort assignment. Cohort 3 donors counted as recovered after two negative PCRs, clearance, or resolved symptoms. Authors' processing steps: Estimation of nucleated cell counts was performed using reference gene primer amplification. Profiled with immunoSEQ multiplex PCR; TCRdb holds only in-frame clones, not every one. V and J calls and clone size are copied from that table; D and trimming were computed from the DNA. The table lists a few hundred thousand clones, about nine tenths of them singletons.

Sample: PBMCs or T cells enriched from blood (not recorded which). The clonotype was recovered from a man aged 40-55 years who had recovered from COVID-19. This chain links TRBV18 with TRBJ2-7; D is ambiguous. The CDR3 region is CASSVQETYEQYF. Written as DNA, the CDR3 is TGTGCCAGCTCTGTGCAGGAAACCTACGAGCAGTACTTC.